This T cell receptor beta chain emerged from a study of blood T cells in healthy people across ages. Concerning this clonotype: Its matching antigen is unknown.

A second PCR of roughly 7 to 11 cycles used a sample-barcoded 5' primer and a J-beta primer mix. All cDNA molecules were each tagged by a template-switch adaptor with 12 random nucleotides. MiXCR was run by TCRdb on the 5' RACE reads, yielding one entry per CDR3 protein. The table shows about 900,000 distinct CDR3 sequences, with around 62% occurring only once. The CDR3 is 16 amino acids. Per germline, CDR1 LGHNA and CDR2 YSLEER. V dropped 0 bases and J dropped 10; count of bases not matched to a gene: 11. Study-wide points: As age increased, TCR beta diversity per million T cells fell in a roughly linear fashion. In long-lived donors, naive CD4+ cell counts and diversity exceeded those of aged donors. The CMV status of each donor remained undetermined, and this could have confounded shifts in expanded clonotypes.

Sequencing was performed on blood. V usage is TRBV4-3 and J usage is TRBJ1-2; 10 positions agree with TRBD1. The clonotype comes from a man aged 30 to 45 in good health. DNA of the CDR3: TGCGCCAGCAGCCAAGACTGGACAGGGGGAATAAAAGACTACACCTTC. Residues: CASSQDWTGGIKDYTF.